This TCR beta chain was documented in a study of control samples from healthy donors and cancer patients (dated by TCRdb to about 2020). Preparation of the library involved the immunoSEQ multiplex PCR assay. The table was pulled from immuneACCESS by TCRdb, which kept in-frame rearrangements only. Such tables lose some clones; where checked, under half of the loss comes from unresolved V genes, and the rest has no known cause. Here the sample has 150,000 to 200,000 clones; roughly 94% occur a single time. The top ten hold less than 15% of the sample. CDR3 length: 17 amino acids, cysteine to phenylalanine. The DNA shown is the 51-base CDR3, in frame from base 1. Here V drops 6 bases and J drops 1 base, and the junction holds 7 bases not matched to any gene. From the germline V gene (reference sequence), CDR1 is MNHEY and CDR2 is SMNVEV. Turning to this clone: Its recognized antigen is unknown. No clone much larger than this one lies a single base away; base qualities are absent.

The V and J segments used are TRBV27 and TRBJ1-5, with 12 middle bases fitting TRBD1. This sequence originates from a man between 60 and 75 years old with colorectal cancer. The sequenced sample consisted of PBMCs. The CDR3 region: CASRSGQGALSNQPQHF. In nucleotides, the sequence is TGTGCCAGCAGATCGGGACAGGGGGCGCTCAGCAATCAGCCCCAGCATTTT.